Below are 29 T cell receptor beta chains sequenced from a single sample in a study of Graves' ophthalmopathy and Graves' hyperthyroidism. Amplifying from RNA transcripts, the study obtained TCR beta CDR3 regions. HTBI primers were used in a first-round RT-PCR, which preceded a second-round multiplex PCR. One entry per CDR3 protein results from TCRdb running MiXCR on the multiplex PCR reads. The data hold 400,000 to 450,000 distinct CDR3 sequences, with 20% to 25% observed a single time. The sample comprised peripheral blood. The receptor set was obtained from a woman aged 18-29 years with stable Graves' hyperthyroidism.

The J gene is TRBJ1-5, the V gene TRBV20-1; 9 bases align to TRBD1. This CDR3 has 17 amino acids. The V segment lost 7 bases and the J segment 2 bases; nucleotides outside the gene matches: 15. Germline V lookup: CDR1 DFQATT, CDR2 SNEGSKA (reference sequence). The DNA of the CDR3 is TGCAGTGGGACAGGGGATCCCAAAATCGGAGGCAATCAGCCCCAGCATTTT. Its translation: CSGTGDPKIGGNQPQHF.

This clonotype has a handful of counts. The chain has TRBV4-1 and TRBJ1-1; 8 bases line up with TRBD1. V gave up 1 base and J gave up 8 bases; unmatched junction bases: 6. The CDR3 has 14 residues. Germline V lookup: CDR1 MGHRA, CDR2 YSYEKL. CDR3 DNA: TGCGCCAGCAGCCAAGGGAGGACAGGGCGAGAAGCTTTCTTT. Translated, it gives CASSQGRTGREAFF.

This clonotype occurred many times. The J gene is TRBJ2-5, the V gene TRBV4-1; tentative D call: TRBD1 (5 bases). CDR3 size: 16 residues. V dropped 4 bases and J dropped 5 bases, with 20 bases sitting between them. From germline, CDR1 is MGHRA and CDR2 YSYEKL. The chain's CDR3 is CASSPRQFRVGETQYF. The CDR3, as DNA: TGCGCCAGCAGCCCACGACAGTTCAGGGTCGGCGAGACCCAGTACTTC.

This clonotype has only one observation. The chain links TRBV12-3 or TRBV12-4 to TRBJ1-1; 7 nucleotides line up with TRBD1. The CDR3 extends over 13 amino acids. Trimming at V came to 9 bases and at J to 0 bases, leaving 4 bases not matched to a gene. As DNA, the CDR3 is TGTGCCAGTACAGGGGATGTGAACACTGAAGCTTTCTTT. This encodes CASTGDVNTEAFF.

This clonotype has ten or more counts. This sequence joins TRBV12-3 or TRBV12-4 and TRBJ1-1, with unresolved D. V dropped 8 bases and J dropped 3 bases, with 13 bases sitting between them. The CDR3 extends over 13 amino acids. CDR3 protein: CASGQRGDTEAFF. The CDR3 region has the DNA TGTGCCAGCGGCCAGCGCGGGGACACTGAAGCTTTCTTT.

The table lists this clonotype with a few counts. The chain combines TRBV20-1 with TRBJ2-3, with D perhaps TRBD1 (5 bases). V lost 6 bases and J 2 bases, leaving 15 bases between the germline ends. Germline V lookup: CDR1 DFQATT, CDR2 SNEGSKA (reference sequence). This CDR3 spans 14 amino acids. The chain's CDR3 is CSASDWGYTDTQYF. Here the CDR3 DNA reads TGCAGTGCAAGCGACTGGGGCTACACAGATACGCAGTATTTT.

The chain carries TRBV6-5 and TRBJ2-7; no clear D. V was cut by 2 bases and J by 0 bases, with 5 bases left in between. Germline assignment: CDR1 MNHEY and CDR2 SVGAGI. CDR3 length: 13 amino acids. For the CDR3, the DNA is TGTGCCAGCAGTTACCCCCGCTCCTACGAGCAGTACTTC. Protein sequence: CASSYPRSYEQYF.

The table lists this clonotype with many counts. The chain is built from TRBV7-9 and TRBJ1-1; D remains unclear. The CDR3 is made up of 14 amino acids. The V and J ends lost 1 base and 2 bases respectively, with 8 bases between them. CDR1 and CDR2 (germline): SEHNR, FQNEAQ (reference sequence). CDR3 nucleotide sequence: TGTGCCAGCAGCTTAGACGGACCCAACACTGAAGCTTTCTTT. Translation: CASSLDGPNTEAFF.

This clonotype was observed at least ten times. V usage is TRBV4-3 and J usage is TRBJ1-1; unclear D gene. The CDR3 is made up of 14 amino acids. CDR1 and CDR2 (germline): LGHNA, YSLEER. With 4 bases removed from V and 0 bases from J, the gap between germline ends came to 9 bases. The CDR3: CASSPSGMNTEAFF. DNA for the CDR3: TGCGCCAGCAGCCCATCGGGGATGAACACTGAAGCTTTCTTT.

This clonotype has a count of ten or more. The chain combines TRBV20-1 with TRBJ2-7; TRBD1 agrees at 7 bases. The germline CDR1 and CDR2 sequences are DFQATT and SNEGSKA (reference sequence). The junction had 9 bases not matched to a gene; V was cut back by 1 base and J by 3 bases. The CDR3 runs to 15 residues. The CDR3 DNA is TGCAGTGCTAGAGGGAGACAGGGTGTTCTCTACGAGCAGTACTTC. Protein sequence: CSARGRQGVLYEQYF.

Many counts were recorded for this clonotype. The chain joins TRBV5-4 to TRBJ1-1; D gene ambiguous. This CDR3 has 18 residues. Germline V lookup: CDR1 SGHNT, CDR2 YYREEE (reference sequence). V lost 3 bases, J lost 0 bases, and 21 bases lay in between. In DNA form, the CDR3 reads TGTGCCAGCAGCTCCAGACGGACTCCCCATTTGATGAACACTGAAGCTTTCTTT. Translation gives CASSSRRTPHLMNTEAFF.

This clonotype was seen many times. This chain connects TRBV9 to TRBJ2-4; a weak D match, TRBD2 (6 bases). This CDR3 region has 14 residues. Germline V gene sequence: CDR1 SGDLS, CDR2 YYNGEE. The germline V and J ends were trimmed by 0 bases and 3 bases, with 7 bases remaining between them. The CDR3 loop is CASSVGGDKNIQYF. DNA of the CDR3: TGTGCCAGCAGCGTAGGCGGGGACAAAAACATTCAGTACTTC.

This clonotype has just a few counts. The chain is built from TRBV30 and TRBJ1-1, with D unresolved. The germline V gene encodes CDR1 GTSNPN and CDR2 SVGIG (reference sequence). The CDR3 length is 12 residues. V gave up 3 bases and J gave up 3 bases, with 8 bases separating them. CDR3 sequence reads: CAWRWSDTEAFF. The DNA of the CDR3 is TGTGCCTGGAGGTGGTCAGACACTGAAGCTTTCTTT. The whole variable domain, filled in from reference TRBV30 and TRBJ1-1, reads SQTIHQWPATLVQPVGSPLSLECTVEGTSNPNLYWYRQAAGRGLQLLFYSVGIGQISSEVPQNLSASRPQDRQFILSSKKLLLSDSGFYLCAWRWSDTEAFFGQGTRLTVV.

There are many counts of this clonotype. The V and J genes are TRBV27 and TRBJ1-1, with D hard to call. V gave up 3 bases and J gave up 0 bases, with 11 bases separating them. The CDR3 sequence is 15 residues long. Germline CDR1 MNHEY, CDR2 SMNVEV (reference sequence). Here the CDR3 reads CASSFNEGLNTEAFF. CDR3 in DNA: TGTGCCAGCAGTTTTAACGAAGGGTTGAACACTGAAGCTTTCTTT.

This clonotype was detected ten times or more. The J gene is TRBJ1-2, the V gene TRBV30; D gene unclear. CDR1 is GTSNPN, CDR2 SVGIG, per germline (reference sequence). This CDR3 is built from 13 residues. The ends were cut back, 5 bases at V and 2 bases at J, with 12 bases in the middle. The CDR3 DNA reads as TGTGCCTGGGGAACCGGGTCCAACTATGGCTACACCTTC. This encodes CAWGTGSNYGYTF.

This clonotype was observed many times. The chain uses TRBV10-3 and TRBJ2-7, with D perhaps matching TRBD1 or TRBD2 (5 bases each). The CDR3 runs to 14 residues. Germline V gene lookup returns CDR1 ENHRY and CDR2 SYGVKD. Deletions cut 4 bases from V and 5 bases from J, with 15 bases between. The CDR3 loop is CAISGMGEIDEQYF. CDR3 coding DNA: TGTGCCATCAGTGGGATGGGGGAGATCGACGAGCAGTACTTC.

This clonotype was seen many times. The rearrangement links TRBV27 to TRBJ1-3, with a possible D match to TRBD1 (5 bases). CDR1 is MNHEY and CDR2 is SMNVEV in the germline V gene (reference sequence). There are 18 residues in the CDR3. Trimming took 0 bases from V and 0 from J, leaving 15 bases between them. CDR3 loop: CASSLSSQGISSGNTIYF. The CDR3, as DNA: TGTGCCAGCAGTTTATCGAGTCAGGGTATAAGCTCTGGAAACACCATATATTTT.

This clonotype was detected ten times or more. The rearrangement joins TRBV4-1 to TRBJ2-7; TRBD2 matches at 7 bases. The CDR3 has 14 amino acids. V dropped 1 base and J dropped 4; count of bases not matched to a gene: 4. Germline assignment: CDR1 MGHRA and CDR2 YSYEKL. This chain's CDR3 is CASSQGDYRYEQYF. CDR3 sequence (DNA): TGCGCCAGCAGCCAAGGGGACTACCGTTACGAGCAGTACTTC.

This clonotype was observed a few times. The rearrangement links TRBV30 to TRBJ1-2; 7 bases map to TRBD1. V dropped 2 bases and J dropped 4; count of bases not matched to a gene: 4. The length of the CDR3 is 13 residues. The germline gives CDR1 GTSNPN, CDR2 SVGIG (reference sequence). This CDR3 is CAWSSQGSYGYTF. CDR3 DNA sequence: TGTGCCTGGAGTTCACAGGGGTCCTATGGCTACACCTTC.

The CDR3 spells CASSYGAGDGANVLTF. The CDR3 bases are TGCGCCAGCAGCTATGGAGCGGGAGATGGGGCCAACGTCCTGACTTTC. This sequence joins TRBV5-1 and TRBJ2-6; 8 nucleotides line up with TRBD2. There are 16 residues in the CDR3. The germline V gene has CDR1 SGHRS and CDR2 YFSETQ. V dropped 3 bases and J dropped 3; count of bases not matched to a gene: 5.

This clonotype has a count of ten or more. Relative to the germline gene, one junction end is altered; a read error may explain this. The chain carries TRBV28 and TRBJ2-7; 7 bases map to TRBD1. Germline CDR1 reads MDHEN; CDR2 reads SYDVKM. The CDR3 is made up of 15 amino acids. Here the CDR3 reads CASSSHTGASLLNDF. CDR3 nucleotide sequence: TGTGCCAGCAGTTCTCATACAGGGGCCTCCCTCCTTAATGACTTC.

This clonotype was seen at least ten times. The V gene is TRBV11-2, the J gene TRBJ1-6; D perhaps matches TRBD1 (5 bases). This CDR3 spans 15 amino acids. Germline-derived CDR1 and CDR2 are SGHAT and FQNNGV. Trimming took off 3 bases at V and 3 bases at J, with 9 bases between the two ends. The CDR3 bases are TGTGCCAGCAGCTTTACAGGAGACTATAATTCACCCCTCCACTTT. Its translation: CASSFTGDYNSPLHF.

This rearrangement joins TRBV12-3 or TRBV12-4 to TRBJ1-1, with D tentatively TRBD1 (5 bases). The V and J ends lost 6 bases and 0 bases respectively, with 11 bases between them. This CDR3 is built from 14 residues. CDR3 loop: CASRGPAMNTEAFF. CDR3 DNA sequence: TGTGCCAGCAGGGGGCCCGCAATGAACACTGAAGCTTTCTTT.

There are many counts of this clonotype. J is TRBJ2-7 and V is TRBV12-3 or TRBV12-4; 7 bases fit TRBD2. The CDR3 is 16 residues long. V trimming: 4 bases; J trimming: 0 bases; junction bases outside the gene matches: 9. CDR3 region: CASSSLSGGDSYEQYF. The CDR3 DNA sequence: TGTGCCAGCAGTTCCCTTTCGGGAGGAGACTCCTACGAGCAGTACTTC.

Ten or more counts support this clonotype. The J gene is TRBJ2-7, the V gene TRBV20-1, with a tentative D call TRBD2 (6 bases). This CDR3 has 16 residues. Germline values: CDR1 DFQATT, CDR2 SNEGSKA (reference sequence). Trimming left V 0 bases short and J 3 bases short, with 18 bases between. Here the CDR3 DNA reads TGCAGTGCTAGAGATCCTTCGGGAGACTCGGACTACGAGCAGTACTTC. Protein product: CSARDPSGDSDYEQYF.

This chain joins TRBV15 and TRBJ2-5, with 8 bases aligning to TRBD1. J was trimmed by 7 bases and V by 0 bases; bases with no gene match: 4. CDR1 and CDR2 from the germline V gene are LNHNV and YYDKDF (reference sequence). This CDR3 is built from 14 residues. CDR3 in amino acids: CATSREQGAATQYF. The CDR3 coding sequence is TGTGCCACCAGCAGAGAGCAGGGGGCGGCGACCCAGTACTTC.

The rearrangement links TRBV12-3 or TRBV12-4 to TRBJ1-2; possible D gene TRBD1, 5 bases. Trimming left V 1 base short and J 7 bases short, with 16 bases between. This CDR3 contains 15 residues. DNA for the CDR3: TGTGCCAGCAGTTTAGTGGGGTCCGGGGCGAGTGGCTACACCTTC. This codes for CASSLVGSGASGYTF.

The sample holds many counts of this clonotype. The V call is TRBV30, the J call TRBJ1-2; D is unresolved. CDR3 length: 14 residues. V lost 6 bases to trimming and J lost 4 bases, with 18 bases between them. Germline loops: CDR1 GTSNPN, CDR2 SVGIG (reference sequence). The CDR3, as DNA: TGTGCCTGTCCTGCTTGGGCCGATATCTATGGCTACACCTTC. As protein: CACPAWADIYGYTF.

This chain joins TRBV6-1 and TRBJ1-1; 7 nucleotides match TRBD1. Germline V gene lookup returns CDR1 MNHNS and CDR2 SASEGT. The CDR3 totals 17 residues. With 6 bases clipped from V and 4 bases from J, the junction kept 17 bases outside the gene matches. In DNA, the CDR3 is TGTGCCAGCAGAAGGGGTACAGGGGACCCCATGAGCACTGAAGCTTTCTTT. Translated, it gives CASRRGTGDPMSTEAFF.